The 3 T cell receptor beta chains in this list originate from one sample, sequenced in a study of tumor-infiltrating lymphocytes in oesophageal squamous cell carcinoma. A single record per CDR3 protein comes from TCRdb applying MiXCR to the PCR reads. The data show 15,000 to 20,000 distinct CDR3 sequences, less than 55% seen once. Sequencing input: blood. The receptor source for this set is a female donor with esophageal squamous cell carcinoma.

This clonotype appeared many times. The V call is TRBV6-1, the J call TRBJ1-1, with a tentative D call TRBD1 (5 bases). The V gene's germline CDR1 is MNHNS and CDR2 SASEGT. V was trimmed by 4 bases and J by 2 bases, leaving 11 bases between them. CDR3 size: 14 residues. The CDR3 loop reads CASSVQGFNTEAFF. CDR3 bases: TGTGCCAGCAGTGTTCAGGGCTTCAACACTGAAGCTTTCTTT.

This rearrangement joins TRBV7-2 to TRBJ2-6; D possibly corresponds to TRBD1 (6 bases). TRBJ2-5 explains the end of the DNA better; the J call may be wrong. The CDR3 length is 14 residues. Germline CDR1 SGHTA, CDR2 FQGNSA. The CDR3 sequence is CASSLGDNYLPQYF. The CDR3 DNA sequence: TGTGCCAGCAGCTTAGGGGACAACTACCTCCCCCAGTACTTC.

The rearrangement joins TRBV7-3 to TRBJ2-5; 13 bases fit TRBD2. The end of the DNA fits TRBJ2-1 better, so the J call may be wrong. The V gene's germline CDR1 is SGHTA and CDR2 FQGTGA. CDR3 size: 22 residues. This CDR3 reads CASSPGTGRPGGTSGAYNEQFF. Written as DNA, the CDR3 is TGTGCCAGCAGCCCCGGGACTGGCCGGCCAGGAGGGACTAGCGGGGCATACAATGAGCAGTTCTTC.